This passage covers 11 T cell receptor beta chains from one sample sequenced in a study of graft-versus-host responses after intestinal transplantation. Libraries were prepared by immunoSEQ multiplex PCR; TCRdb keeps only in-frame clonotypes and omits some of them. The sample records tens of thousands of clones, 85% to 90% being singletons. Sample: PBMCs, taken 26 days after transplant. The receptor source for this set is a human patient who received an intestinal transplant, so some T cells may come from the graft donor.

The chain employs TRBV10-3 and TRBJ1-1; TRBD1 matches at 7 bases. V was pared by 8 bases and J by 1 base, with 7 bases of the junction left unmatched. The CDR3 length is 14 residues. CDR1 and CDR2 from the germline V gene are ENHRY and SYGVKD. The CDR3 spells CAILQGTENTEAFF. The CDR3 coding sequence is TGTGCCATCCTACAGGGGACGGAGAACACTGAAGCTTTCTTT.

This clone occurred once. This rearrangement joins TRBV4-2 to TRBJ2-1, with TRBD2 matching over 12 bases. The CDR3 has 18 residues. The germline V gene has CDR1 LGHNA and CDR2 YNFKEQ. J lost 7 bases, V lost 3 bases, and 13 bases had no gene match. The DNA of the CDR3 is TGTGCCAGCAGCCACCCAACAGCCCTAGCGGGAGGGGGTAATGAGCAGTTCTTC. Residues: CASSHPTALAGGGNEQFF.

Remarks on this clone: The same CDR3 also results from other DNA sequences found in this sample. CDR3 residues: CASRPGQGYGYTF. Written as DNA, the CDR3 is TGTGCCAGCAGACCTGGACAGGGCTATGGCTACACCTTC. This chain joins TRBV27 and TRBJ1-2, with 8 bases matching TRBD1. The CDR3 runs to 13 residues. V dropped 6 bases and J dropped 4; count of bases not matched to a gene: 4. CDR1 and CDR2 (germline): MNHEY, SMNVEV (reference sequence).

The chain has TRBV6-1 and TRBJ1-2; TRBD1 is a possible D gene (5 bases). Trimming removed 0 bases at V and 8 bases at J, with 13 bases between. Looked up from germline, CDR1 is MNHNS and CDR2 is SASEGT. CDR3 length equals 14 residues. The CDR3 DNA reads TGTGCCAGCAGTGAAGCAGCAGGGCCCTACGGCTACACCTTC. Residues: CASSEAAGPYGYTF.

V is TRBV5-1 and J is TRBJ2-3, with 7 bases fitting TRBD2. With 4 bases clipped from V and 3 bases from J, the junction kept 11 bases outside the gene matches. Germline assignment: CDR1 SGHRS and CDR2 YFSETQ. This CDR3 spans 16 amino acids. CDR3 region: CASSPHLGGGTDTQYF. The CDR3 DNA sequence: TGCGCCAGCAGCCCTCACCTGGGGGGGGGAACAGATACGCAGTATTTT.

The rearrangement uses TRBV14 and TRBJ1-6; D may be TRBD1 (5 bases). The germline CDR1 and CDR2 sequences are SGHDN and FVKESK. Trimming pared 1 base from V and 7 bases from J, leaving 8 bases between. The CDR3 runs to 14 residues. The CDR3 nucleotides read TGTGCCAGCAGCCAAGGGACACGGAATTCACCCCTCCACTTT. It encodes CASSQGTRNSPLHF.

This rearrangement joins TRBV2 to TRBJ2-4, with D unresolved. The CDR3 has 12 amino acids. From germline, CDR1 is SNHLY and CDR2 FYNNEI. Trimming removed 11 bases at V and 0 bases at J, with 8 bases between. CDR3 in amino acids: CAALIAKNIQYF. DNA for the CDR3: TGTGCCGCGCTGATAGCCAAAAACATTCAGTACTTC. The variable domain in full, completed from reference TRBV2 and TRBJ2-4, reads EPEVTQTPSHQVTQMGQEVILRCVPISNHLYFYWYRQILGQKVEFLVSFYNNEISEKSEIFDDQFSVERPDGSNFTLKIRSTKLEDSAMYFCAALIAKNIQYFGAGTRLSVL.

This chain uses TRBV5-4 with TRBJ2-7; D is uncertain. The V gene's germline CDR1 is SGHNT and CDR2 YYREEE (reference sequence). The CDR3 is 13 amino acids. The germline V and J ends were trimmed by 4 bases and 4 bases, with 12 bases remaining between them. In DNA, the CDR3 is TGTGCCAGCAGCCCCGGTCCCCTGTACGAGCAGTACTTC. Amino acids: CASSPGPLYEQYF.

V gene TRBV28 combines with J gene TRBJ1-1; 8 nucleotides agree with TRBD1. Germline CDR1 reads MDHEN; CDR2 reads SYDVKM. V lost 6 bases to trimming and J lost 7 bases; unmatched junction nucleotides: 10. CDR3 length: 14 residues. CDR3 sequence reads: CASRPDRVGGEAFF. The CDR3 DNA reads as TGTGCCAGCAGACCGGACAGGGTGGGGGGTGAAGCTTTCTTT.

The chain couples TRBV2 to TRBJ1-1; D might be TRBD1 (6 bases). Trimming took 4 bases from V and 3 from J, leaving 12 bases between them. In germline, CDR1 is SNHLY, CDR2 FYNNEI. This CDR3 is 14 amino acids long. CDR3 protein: CASSVAGADTEAFF. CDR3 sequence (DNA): TGTGCCAGCAGTGTTGCGGGGGCGGACACTGAAGCTTTCTTT.

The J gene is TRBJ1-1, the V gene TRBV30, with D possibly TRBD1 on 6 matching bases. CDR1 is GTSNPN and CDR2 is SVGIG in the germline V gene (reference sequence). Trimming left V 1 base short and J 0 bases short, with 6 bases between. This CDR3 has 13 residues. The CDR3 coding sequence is TGTGCCTGGAGTGGACAGGTGAACACTGAAGCTTTCTTT. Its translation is CAWSGQVNTEAFF.